Sequencing of this T cell receptor (beta chain) was carried out in a study of regulatory T cells in long-lasting Graves disease. V lost 5 bases, J lost 6 bases, and 16 bases lay in between. The CDR3 totals 14 residues. Per germline, CDR1 MNHEY and CDR2 SMNVEV (reference sequence). In its sample, this clonotype was seen a few times. Building the TCR beta libraries relied on iRepertoire HTBI primers, and CDR3 regions underwent Arm-PCR. TCRdb reanalysed the multiplex PCR reads using MiXCR and keeps one entry per CDR3 protein. The table has roughly 400,000 distinct CDR3 sequences, less than 25% seen once. Specified time point: persistent/refractory GD, antithyroid drugs over 5 years with positive TRAb. PBMCs were the source of the RNA used for TCR sequencing.

Material: peripheral blood mononuclear cells (PBMCs), obtained when the disease was refractory, from a patient treated with antithyroid drugs. This TCR was recovered from a female donor with Graves disease. The genes are TRBV27 and TRBJ1-2; TRBD1 might be the D (5 bases). Here the CDR3 reads CASSRSPQGDGYTF. Here the CDR3 DNA reads TGTGCCAGCAGTCGATCTCCGCAGGGCGATGGCTACACCTTC.